The clone carrying this T cell receptor (beta chain) was picked up many times. No antigen is known for it. TCRdb ran MiXCR on the reads and lists one entry per CDR3 protein. The sample consists of around 450,000 distinct CDR3 sequences, around 10% of them appearing once. The data were obtained in a study of T cell repertoires in cytomegalovirus infection. Study summary: Public signatures in TCR beta pointed to CMV infection and matching HLA type. Whole-study findings and limits: The ex vivo response showed dominance by HLA-C-restricted CMV-specific TCR beta clonotypes.

The J segment lost 3 bases and the V segment lost 1 base, leaving 6 bases of the junction unmatched. Looked up from germline, CDR1 is MGHDK and CDR2 is SYGVNS. The CDR3 spans 16 residues. The chain links TRBV25-1 to TRBJ2-1, with 7 bases matching TRBD2. Sequencing was done on a sample of PBMCs. This clonotype was obtained from a human donor in good health (CMV status not recorded). Some clones in this sample may be carry-over from other donors' samples. The CDR3 sequence: CASSEWGGGVYNEQFF. The CDR3 DNA reads as TGTGCCAGCAGTGAATGGGGGGGAGGGGTCTACAATGAGCAGTTCTTC.